Listed here is a single T cell receptor (beta chain). What it binds is unknown. Described treatment: oral pan-JAK inhibitor, 5-10 mg twice daily. The data stem from a study of CD8+ T cells in alopecia areata. Study-level points and caveats: Treatment with tofacitinib significantly lowered scalp clonality and reduced expanded CD8+ clones among the top 100.

The CDR3 consists of 15 residues. CDR1 is WSHSY and CDR2 is SAAADI in the germline V gene. J gave up 6 bases and V 5 bases, and 4 bases lay outside the gene matches. Following RNA extraction, reverse transcription yielded cDNA that acted as the sequencing template. This table comes from immunoSEQ multiplex PCR, and its TCRdb copy is limited to in-frame clones, with some not included. The data show 210,000 or so clones, with more than 60% seen just once and 1.2% held by the top ten. The chain combines TRBV10-2 with TRBJ2-1; 13 nucleotides agree with TRBD2. Sequencing used CD4+ T cells sorted from blood, obtained at approximately week 44, from a patient treated with tofacitinib. This sequence was found in a human donor with alopecia areata. The CDR3 DNA reads as TGCGCCAGCAGTCCGACTAGCGGGGGGATCAATGAGCAGTTCTTC. Amino acids: CASSPTSGGINEQFF.